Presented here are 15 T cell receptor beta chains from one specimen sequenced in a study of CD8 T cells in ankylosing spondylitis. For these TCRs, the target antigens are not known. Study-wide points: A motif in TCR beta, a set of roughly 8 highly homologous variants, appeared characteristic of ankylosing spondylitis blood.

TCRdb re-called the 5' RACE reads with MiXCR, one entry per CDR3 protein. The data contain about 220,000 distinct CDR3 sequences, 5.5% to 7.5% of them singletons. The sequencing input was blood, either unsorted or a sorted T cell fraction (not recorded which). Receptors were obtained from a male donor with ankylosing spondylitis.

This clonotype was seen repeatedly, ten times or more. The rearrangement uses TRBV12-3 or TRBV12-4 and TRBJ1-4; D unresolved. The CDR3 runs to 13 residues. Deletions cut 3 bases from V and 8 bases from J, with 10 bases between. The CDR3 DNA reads TGTGCCAGCAGTTTCTGGGTGGGCGAAAAACTGTTTTTT. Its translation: CASSFWVGEKLFF.

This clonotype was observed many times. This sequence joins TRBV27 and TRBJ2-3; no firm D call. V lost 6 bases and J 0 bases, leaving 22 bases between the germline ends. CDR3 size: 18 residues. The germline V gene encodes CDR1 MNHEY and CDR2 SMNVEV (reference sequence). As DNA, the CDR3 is TGTGCCAGCAGCCGCAGGCTGGTGGTGCCCCCTAGCACAGATACGCAGTATTTT. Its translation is CASSRRLVVPPSTDTQYF.

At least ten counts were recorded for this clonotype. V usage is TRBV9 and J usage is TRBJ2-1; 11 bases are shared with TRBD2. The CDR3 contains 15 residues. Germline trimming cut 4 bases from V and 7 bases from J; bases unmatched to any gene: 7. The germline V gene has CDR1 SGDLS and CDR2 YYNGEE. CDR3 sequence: CASSLSGRAKNEQFF. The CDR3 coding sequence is TGTGCCAGCAGCCTTAGCGGGAGGGCCAAAAATGAGCAGTTCTTC.

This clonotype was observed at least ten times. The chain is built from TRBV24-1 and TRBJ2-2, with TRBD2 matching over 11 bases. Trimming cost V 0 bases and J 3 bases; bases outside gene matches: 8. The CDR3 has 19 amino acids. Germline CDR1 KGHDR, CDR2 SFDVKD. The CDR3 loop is CATSDLRKGTSGDTGELFF. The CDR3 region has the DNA TGTGCCACCAGTGATTTGCGGAAGGGGACTAGCGGAGACACCGGGGAGCTGTTTTTT.

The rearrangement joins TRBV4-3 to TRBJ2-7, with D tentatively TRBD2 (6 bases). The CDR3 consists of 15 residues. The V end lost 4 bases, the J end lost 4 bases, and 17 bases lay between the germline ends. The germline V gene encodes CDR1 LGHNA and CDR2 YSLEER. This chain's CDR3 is CASSPSRLGDYEQYF. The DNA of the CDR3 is TGCGCCAGCAGCCCCAGCCGACTAGGGGATTACGAGCAGTACTTC.

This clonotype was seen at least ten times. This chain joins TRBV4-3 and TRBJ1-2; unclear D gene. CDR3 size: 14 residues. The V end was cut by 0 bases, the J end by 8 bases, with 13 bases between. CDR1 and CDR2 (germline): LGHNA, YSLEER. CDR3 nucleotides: TGCGCCAGCAGCCAAGATTTCGGTTCGAAGGGCTACACCTTC. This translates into CASSQDFGSKGYTF.

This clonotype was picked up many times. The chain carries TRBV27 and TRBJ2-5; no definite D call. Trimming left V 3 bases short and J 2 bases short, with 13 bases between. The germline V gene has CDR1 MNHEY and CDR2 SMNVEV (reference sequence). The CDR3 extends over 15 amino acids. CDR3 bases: TGTGCCAGCAGTTTCGTTTCGGGTGGGCAAGAGACCCAGTACTTC. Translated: CASSFVSGGQETQYF.

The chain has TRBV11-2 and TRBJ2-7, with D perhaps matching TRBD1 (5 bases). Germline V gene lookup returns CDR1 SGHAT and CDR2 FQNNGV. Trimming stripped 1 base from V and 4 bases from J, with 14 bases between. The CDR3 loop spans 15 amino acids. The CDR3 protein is CASSLGRGRDYEQYF. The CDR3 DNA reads TGTGCCAGCAGCTTAGGGCGCGGCAGGGATTACGAGCAGTACTTC.

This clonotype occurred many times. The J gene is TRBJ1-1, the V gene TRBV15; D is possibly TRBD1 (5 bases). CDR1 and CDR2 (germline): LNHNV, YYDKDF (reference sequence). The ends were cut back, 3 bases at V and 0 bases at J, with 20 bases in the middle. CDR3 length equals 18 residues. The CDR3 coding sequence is TGTGCCACCAGCAGTGGCCTGGCGGGACCAACAATGAACACTGAAGCTTTCTTT. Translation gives CATSSGLAGPTMNTEAFF.

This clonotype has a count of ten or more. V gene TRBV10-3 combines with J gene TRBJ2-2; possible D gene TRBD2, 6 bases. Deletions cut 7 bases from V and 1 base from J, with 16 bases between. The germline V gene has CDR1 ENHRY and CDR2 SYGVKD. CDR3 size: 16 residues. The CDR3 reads CAITPRGTENTGELFF. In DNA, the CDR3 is TGTGCCATCACTCCCCGGGGGACCGAGAACACCGGGGAGCTGTTTTTT.

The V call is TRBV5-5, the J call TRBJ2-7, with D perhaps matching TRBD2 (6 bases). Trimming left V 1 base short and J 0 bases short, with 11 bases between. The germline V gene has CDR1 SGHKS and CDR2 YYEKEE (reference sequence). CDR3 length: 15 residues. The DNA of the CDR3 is TGTGCCAGCAGCTTGTACGGGGGAGGCTCCTACGAGCAGTACTTC. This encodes CASSLYGGGSYEQYF.

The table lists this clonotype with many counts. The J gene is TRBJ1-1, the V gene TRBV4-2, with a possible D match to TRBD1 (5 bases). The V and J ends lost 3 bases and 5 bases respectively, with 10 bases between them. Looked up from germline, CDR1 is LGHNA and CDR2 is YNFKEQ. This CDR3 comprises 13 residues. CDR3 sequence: CASSHVGETEAFF. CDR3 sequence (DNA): TGTGCCAGCAGCCACGTGGGGGAAACTGAAGCTTTCTTT.

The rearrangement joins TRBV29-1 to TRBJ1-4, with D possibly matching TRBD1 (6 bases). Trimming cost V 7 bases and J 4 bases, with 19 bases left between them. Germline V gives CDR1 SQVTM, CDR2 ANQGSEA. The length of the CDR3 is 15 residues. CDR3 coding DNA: TGCAGCGCAACTGATGAGGGGGACAATAATGAAAAACTGTTTTTT. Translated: CSATDEGDNNEKLFF. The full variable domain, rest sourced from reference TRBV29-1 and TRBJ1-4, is SAVISQKPSRDICQRGTSLTIQCQVDSQVTMMFWYRQQPGQSLTLIATANQGSEATYESGFVIDKFPISRPNLTFSTLTVSNMSPEDSSIYLCSATDEGDNNEKLFFGSGTQLSVL.

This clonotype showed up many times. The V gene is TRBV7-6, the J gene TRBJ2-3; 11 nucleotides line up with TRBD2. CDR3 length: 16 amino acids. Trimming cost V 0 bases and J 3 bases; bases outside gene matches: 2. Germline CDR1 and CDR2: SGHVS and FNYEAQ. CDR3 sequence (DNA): TGTGCCAGCAGCTTAGCGGCTAGCGGGAGGACAGATACGCAGTATTTT. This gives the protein CASSLAASGRTDTQYF.

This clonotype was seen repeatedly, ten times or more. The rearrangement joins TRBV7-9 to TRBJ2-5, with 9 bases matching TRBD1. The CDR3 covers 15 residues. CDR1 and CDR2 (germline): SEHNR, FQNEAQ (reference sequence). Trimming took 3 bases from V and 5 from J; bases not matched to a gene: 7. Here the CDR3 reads CASSLRDRDGETQYF. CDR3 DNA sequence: TGTGCCAGCAGCTTGCGGGACAGGGATGGTGAGACCCAGTACTTC.